This T cell receptor beta chain appears in the sequencing data of a study of OX40 agonist ivuxolimab in advanced cancers. On the study more broadly: Patients with hepatocellular carcinoma, melanoma, renal cell or head and neck cancer made up the dose-escalation patients. Partial responses were observed in three patients, of whom one had hepatocellular carcinoma and two had cutaneous melanoma.

Assay: immunoSEQ multiplex PCR; the TCRdb copy retains only in-frame clones and omits some. The table records some 97,000 clones, less than 95% of them present only once. The CDR3 has 15 amino acids. Trimming took 4 bases from V and 0 from J, leaving 10 bases between them. CDR1 is SNHLY and CDR2 is FYNNEI in the germline V gene. The receptor was derived from an adult with an advanced solid tumor such as melanoma, head and neck, liver or kidney cancer. The material was CD4+ or CD8+ T cells sorted from blood, obtained in a trial of the OX40 agonist ivuxolimab. The rearrangement joins TRBV2 to TRBJ1-3, with unresolved D. CDR3 coding DNA: TGTGCCAGCAGTGTTTCGGCCTTCTCTGGAAACACCATATATTTT. Translating it yields CASSVSAFSGNTIYF.